The rows below give T cell receptor beta chains drawn from one sample of a study of persistence of HIV-infected CD4 T cells. Their cognate antigens are unknown. Profiling relied on immunoSEQ multiplex PCR, and the TCRdb table lists in-frame clones only, not all of them. Of about 16,000 clones listed, roughly 61% were seen once; the top ten hold roughly 8%. The sequencing here drew on CD4+ T cells sorted from PBMCs after roughly 17-hour stimulation, taken from a patient who received antiretroviral therapy. Every receptor here comes from an adult woman with HIV who was CMV-seropositive. The CDR3 runs from the conserved cysteine through the conserved F or W. A D gene is named only where the DNA matches it firmly. For some rows the clone size is stated as once, few or many, or as a class when expanded; others skip it.

-	TRBV7-2	-	TRBJ2-6	CASSLVRQTGANVLTF	TGTGCCAGCAGCTTAGTTCGTCAGACTGGGGCCAACGTCCTGACTTTC
TRBD1	TRBV7-6	-	TRBJ1-1	CASSSHNRGWGNTEAFF	TGTGCCAGCAGCTCTCACAACAGGGGATGGGGAAACACTGAAGCTTTCTTT
TRBD2	TRBV7-2	-	TRBJ2-7	CASSLDDQRGYRYF	TGTGCCAGCAGCTTAGATGATCAGCGGGGGTATCGGTACTTC
TRBD1	TRBV5-1	-	TRBJ2-3	CASSHRGQPTDTQYF	TGCGCCAGCAGTCACAGGGGACAGCCGACAGATACGCAGTATTTT
TRBD1	TRBV27	-	TRBJ1-1	CASSSYIGTGGNTEAFF	TGTGCCAGCAGTTCATACATCGGGACAGGGGGTAACACTGAAGCTTTCTTT
TRBD2	TRBV29-1	-	TRBJ2-1	CSGILAGGRNEQFF	TGCAGCGGGATACTAGCGGGGGGAAGGAATGAGCAGTTCTTC
-	TRBV9	-	TRBJ2-3	CASSVDAITRTASTDTQYF	TGTGCCAGCAGCGTAGATGCAATCACCCGGACAGCAAGCACAGATACGCAGTATTTT
-	TRBV5-6	-	TRBJ1-1	CASRLQGRSGQRNTEAFF	TGTGCCAGCAGACTGCAGGGGCGCTCAGGTCAGAGGAACACTGAAGCTTTCTTT
-	TRBV5-1	-	TRBJ1-2	CASSVDGPYGYTF	TGCGCCAGCAGCGTGGACGGACCGTATGGCTACACCTTC
-	TRBV24-1	-	TRBJ1-1	CATVRGAMNTEAFF	TGTGCCACCGTAAGGGGCGCTATGAACACTGAAGCTTTCTTT
TRBD2	TRBV2	few	TRBJ2-1	CASRPGLAGGREQFF	TGTGCCAGCAGGCCCGGACTAGCGGGGGGGCGCGAGCAGTTCTTC
-	TRBV10-2	-	TRBJ1-5	CASSESGSNQPQHF	TGCGCCAGCAGTGAGTCGGGCAGCAATCAGCCCCAGCATTTT
-	TRBV18	-	TRBJ1-4	CASSPDGTTNEKLFF	TGTGCCAGCTCACCTGACGGCACAACTAATGAAAAACTGTTTTTT
TRBD1	TRBV3-1/TRBV3-2	medium-sized	TRBJ1-1	CASSQGRTGQGEAFF	TGTGCCAGCAGCCAAGGTCGGACAGGGCAGGGTGAAGCTTTCTTT
TRBD1	TRBV19	-	TRBJ1-4	CASSIQGGLWDRADKLFF	TGTGCCAGTAGTATACAAGGCGGACTGTGGGACAGGGCTGACAAACTGTTTTTT
-	TRBV6-5	-	TRBJ2-1	CASSYSIGLTLGEQFF	TGTGCCAGCAGTTACTCGATCGGCCTTACTCTGGGAGAGCAGTTCTTC
-	TRBV10-3	-	TRBJ2-7	CAISEGDLGQYF	TGTGCCATCAGTGAGGGCGATCTCGGGCAGTACTTC
-	TRBV7-3	medium-sized	TRBJ2-1	CASSLKLGAGNEQFF	TGTGCCAGCAGCTTAAAATTGGGGGCGGGCAATGAGCAGTTCTTC
-	TRBV19	-	TRBJ1-5	CASSRAAGVNQPQHF	TGTGCCAGTAGCCGGGCGGCAGGGGTCAATCAGCCCCAGCATTTT
-	TRBV21-1	once	TRBJ1-1	CASSNFLGGGNTEAFF	TGTGCCAGCAGCAATTTTCTAGGGGGTGGGAACACTGAAGCTTTCTTT
-	TRBV13	-	TRBJ1-1	CASSLRGTEAFF	TGTGCCAGCAGCTTAAGGGGAACTGAAGCTTTCTTT
-	TRBV9	-	TRBJ2-2	CASSVAQRGGELFF	TGTGCCAGCAGCGTAGCACAACGGGGCGGGGAGCTGTTTTTT
TRBD2	TRBV9	once	TRBJ2-3	CASSVGTSVDTQYF	TGTGCCAGCAGCGTAGGGACTAGCGTGGATACGCAGTATTTT
-	TRBV29-1	few	TRBJ1-1	CSVARGGDTEAFF	TGCAGCGTGGCCCGGGGGGGGGACACTGAAGCTTTCTTT
TRBD1	TRBV7-8	-	TRBJ1-1	CASSRDRDKAFF	TGTGCCAGCAGCCGGGACAGGGACAAAGCTTTCTTT
-	TRBV2	-	TRBJ2-1	CASSAQVEQFF	TGTGCCAGCAGTGCCCAGGTAGAGCAGTTCTTC
TRBD1	TRBV24-1	-	TRBJ1-2	CATSDRTGGDGYTF	TGTGCCACCAGTGATCGGACAGGGGGCGATGGCTACACCTTC
TRBD1	TRBV27	-	TRBJ2-2	CASSFGTGDTGELFF	TGTGCCAGCAGTTTTGGGACAGGGGACACCGGGGAGCTGTTTTTT
TRBD1	TRBV5-1	-	TRBJ1-2	CASSFIPLGQSAGGYTF	TGCGCCAGCAGCTTCATCCCCCTGGGACAGTCGGCGGGTGGCTACACCTTC
TRBD1	TRBV7-3	few	TRBJ2-1	CASSPAGTGIYNEQFF	TGTGCCAGCAGCCCTGCCGGGACAGGGATATACAATGAGCAGTTCTTC
-	TRBV7-3	-	TRBJ2-1	CASRIGPGEQYNEQFF	TGTGCCAGCAGGATCGGCCCGGGGGAGCAATACAATGAGCAGTTCTTC
TRBD1	TRBV2	-	TRBJ1-5	CASSTRGRDQPQHF	TGTGCCAGCAGTACCAGGGGGCGCGACCAGCCCCAGCATTTT
TRBD2	TRBV11-3	-	TRBJ2-1	CASSRGAGGSNEQFF	TGTGCCAGCAGCCGAGGGGCGGGGGGCAGCAATGAGCAGTTCTTC
-	TRBV6-5	-	TRBJ2-5	CASSYSTVKGEETQYF	TGTGCCAGCAGTTACTCGACGGTCAAGGGAGAAGAGACCCAGTACTTC
-	TRBV6-5	-	TRBJ2-6	CATESSGANVLTF	TGTGCCACTGAAAGCTCTGGGGCCAACGTCCTGACTTTC
TRBD1	TRBV6-4	-	TRBJ2-5	CASCGQEVDQETQYF	TGTGCCAGCTGCGGACAGGAAGTCGATCAAGAGACCCAGTACTTC
TRBD1	TRBV29-1	-	TRBJ1-1	CSVRQGYTEAFF	TGCAGCGTAAGACAGGGGTACACTGAAGCTTTCTTT